The T cell receptor beta chain described here comes from a study of blood T cell repertoires in COVID-19 (dated by TCRdb to the early 2020s). Broadly, across the study: The collaborator samples originated in the United States, Italy and Spain and spanned the acute and convalescent phases of COVID-19. The prospective study material was composed of cDNA or gDNA derived from T cells, B-cell-depleted T cells, or PBMCs. The samples were drawn from two sources: the first 160 participants of the ongoing ImmuneRACE study, and 1,000 to 1,500 subjects contributed by 6 global collaborators. Sample metadata almost always included a de-identified subject ID, COVID-19 status, age in years and sex. Where HLA class I and class II types were available, the types were taken from metadata supplied by the sample provider, not from assay-based typing. The repertoires were released in a freely available public database intended as a resource for research on the immune response to SARS-CoV-2. Deeply sampled blood TCRbeta repertoires from subjects exposed to, actively infected with, or recovered from COVID-19 were included in the dataset. What the study reported, not specific to this receptor: The amount of clinical and demographic metadata varied by source and participant and was provided uncurated.

As concerns this clone: Its antigen specificity is not known. The input lacks base qualities; no much larger clone sits a single base away.

Whole blood was collected in K2EDTA tubes by collaborating institutions according to the institutions' own protocols. Collaborator samples were shipped for TCRbeta analysis as frozen whole blood, isolated PBMCs, or DNA extracted from either sample type. The immunoSEQ Assay, a bias-controlled multiplex PCR, was used to amplify TCRbeta CDR3 regions from genomic DNA. The authors processed their data as follows. The number of nucleated cells in each sample was estimated from the amplification of reference gene primers within the assay. To quantify the absolute abundance of each unique TCRbeta CDR3 rearrangement, sequence reads were collapsed and filtered. For each sample, productive Simpson clonality was calculated as the square root of Simpson's diversity index over productive rearrangements. TCRdb holds this immuneACCESS table with in-frame rearrangements only. Some clones are missing; in checked studies, unresolved V genes explain under half, and the rest has no known cause. D and trimming were read from the DNA, whereas the V and J calls and clone size are those reported in that table. Recorded for this sample are 130,000 to 150,000 clones; approximately 86% of them occurred a single time. The top ten clones comprise about 3% of the sample.

V was cut back by 2 bases and J by 3 bases, leaving a gap of 8 bases between them. Spanning cysteine to phenylalanine, the CDR3 consists of 13 amino acids. Solely the CDR3 DNA is kept, with 39 bases framed from the first base. The germline V gene (reference sequence) provides CDR1 WNHNN and CDR2 SYGVQD. Here the chain combines TRBV10-1 and TRBJ2-7; too little of a D gene remains to name it. The material sequenced was peripheral blood. The clonotype originates from a woman aged 40 to 55 with active or convalescent COVID-19. The DNA sequence is given as TGCGCCAGCAGTGAGAACAGTTACTACGAGCAGTACTTC. Its amino acids are CASSENSYYEQYF.